Listed below are T cell receptor beta chains from one sample, sequenced in a study of shared clonotypes between healthy human individuals. Profiling relied on immunoSEQ multiplex PCR, and the TCRdb table lists in-frame clones only, not all of them. The sample holds roughly 600,000 clones, roughly 98% seen once. Sequenced material: naive CD8+ T cells sorted from blood. The receptor set was obtained from a man between 25 and 39 years old in good health. The CDR3 runs from the conserved cysteine through the conserved F or W. Clone sizes are given selectively: once, few, many, or a class where the clone is expanded.

clone_size: .; v_call: TRBV27; cdr3_aa: CASKTGTGSYEQYF
clone_size: once; v_call: TRBV15; cdr3_aa: CATSRTSGRARTDTQYF
clone_size: .; v_call: TRBV27; cdr3_aa: CASSRDPGGYEQYF
clone_size: .; v_call: TRBV5-4; cdr3_aa: CASSYGSTDEQFF
clone_size: .; v_call: TRBV19; cdr3_aa: CASSHGDTEAFF
clone_size: .; v_call: TRBV5-6; cdr3_aa: CASSGISHEQYF
clone_size: .; v_call: TRBV9; cdr3_aa: CASSPARGGIYGYTF
clone_size: .; v_call: TRBV7-6; cdr3_aa: CASSPPGGVYNEQFF
clone_size: once; v_call: TRBV18; cdr3_aa: CASSPPGGREFEQFF
clone_size: few; v_call: TRBV7-9; cdr3_aa: CASSSGNQPQHF
clone_size: .; v_call: TRBV11-3; cdr3_aa: CASSLNQDTQYF
clone_size: .; v_call: TRBV2; cdr3_aa: CASKAGAAGEQYF
clone_size: .; v_call: TRBV11-2; cdr3_aa: CASSLGEHEQFF
clone_size: .; v_call: TRBV6-5; cdr3_aa: CASSYLGAGEKLFF
clone_size: .; v_call: TRBV7-9; cdr3_aa: CASSPTGPNQPQHF
clone_size: .; v_call: TRBV10-3; cdr3_aa: CAAQGMGETQYF
clone_size: .; v_call: TRBV29-1; cdr3_aa: CSVGSVSPIEQYF